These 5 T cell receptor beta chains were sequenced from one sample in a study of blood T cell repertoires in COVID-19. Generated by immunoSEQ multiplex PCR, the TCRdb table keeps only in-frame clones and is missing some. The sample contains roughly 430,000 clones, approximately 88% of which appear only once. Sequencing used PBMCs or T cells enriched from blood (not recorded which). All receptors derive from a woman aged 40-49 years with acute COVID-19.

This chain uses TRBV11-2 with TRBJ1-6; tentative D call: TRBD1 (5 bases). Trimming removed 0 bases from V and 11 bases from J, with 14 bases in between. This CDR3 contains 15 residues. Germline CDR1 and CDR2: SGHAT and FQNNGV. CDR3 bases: TGTGCCAGCAGCTTAGAAGGCCAGGGTTTTGCACCCCTCCACTTT. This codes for CASSLEGQGFAPLHF.

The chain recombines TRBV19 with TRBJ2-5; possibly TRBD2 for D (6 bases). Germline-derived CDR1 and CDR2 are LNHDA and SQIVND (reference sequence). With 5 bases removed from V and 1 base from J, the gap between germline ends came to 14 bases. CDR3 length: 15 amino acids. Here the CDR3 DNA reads TGTGCCAGTAGTCGGACCGACGGGGGCCAAGAGACCCAGTACTTC. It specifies CASSRTDGGQETQYF.

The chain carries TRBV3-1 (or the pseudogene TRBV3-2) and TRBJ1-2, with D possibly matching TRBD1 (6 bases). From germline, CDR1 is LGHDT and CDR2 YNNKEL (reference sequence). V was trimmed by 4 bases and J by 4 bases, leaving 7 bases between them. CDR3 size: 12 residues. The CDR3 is CASSLTGYGYTF. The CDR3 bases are TGTGCCAGCAGCCTGACAGGCTATGGCTACACCTTC.

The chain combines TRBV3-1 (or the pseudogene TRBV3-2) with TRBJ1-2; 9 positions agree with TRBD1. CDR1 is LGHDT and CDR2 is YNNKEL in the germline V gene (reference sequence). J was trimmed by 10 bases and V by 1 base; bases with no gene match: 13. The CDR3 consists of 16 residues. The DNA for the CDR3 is TGTGCCAGCAGCCAAGGGGGGTGGGGGACAGGGTCATTCTACACCTTC. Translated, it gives CASSQGGWGTGSFYTF.

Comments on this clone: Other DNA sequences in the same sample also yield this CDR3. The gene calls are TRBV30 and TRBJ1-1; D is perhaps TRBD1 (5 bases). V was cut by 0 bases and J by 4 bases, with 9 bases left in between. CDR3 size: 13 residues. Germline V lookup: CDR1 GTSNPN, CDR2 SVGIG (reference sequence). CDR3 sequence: CAWSVRRGTEAFF. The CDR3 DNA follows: TGTGCCTGGAGTGTACGGAGGGGCACTGAAGCTTTCTTT.